The rows below give T cell receptor beta chains drawn from one sample of a study of blood T cell repertoires in COVID-19. Libraries were prepared by immunoSEQ multiplex PCR; TCRdb keeps only in-frame clonotypes and omits some of them. The sample lists a few hundred thousand clones, approximately 90% seen once, with 1.2% in the top ten. What was sequenced was PBMCs or T cells enriched from blood (not recorded which). These receptors all stem from a human donor in a cohort exposed to, infected with or recovered from COVID-19 (not recorded which). The donor label of this sample is uncertain. Each CDR3 is given with its conserved first and last residue. The order of the fields is V gene, D gene, CDR3 protein. A D gene is named only where the DNA matches it firmly.

>TRBV27|TRBD2
CASSLQRGGPETQYF
>TRBV5-8|-
CASSLRGGEEQFF
>TRBV19|-
CASSFGTMGQPQHF
>TRBV7-9|TRBD2
CASSSLRRGGGTDTQYF
>TRBV6-5|-
CASSYPGASGYTF
>TRBV5-1|-
CASSLAPQGRANEKLFF
>TRBV29-1|-
CSVAITGEAFF
>TRBV28|-
CASSWREEAFF
>TRBV7-9|-
CASRWGAGELFF
>TRBV19|TRBD1
CATDLGQGANEQFF
>TRBV4-1|TRBD2
CASSQDLIGGYNEQFF
>TRBV19|-
CASTMGGTLLTPQHF
>TRBV12-5|-
CASGWRVNTEAFF
>TRBV5-1|-
CASSLALAGSTDTQYF
>TRBV30|-
CAWIAGVVNTEAFF
>TRBV7-8|-
CASSKLRTALTYEQYF
>TRBV10-3|-
CAISESRGLQTYEQYF
>TRBV5-8|TRBD1
CASSVQGLNQPQHF
>TRBV19|-
CASSQSGHVAFF
>TRBV6-2/TRBV6-3|-
CASSPDSYGYTF
>TRBV12-3/TRBV12-4|TRBD1
CASSVGQGDGYTF
>TRBV28|-
CASSLISAGQGPPYEQYF
>TRBV18|TRBD1
CASSPGQGGPYGYTF
>TRBV11-1|-
CASSWDISTDTQYF
>TRBV2|-
CASSEARQSYGYTF
>TRBV14|TRBD1
CASSQRDSWGYTF
>TRBV5-8|-
CASSYSTGMNTEAFF
>TRBV6-5|TRBD1
CASSYGRGREKLFF
>TRBV11-2|TRBD1
CASSLVQGQDYGYTF
>TRBV5-1|-
CASSSFDYGERNSPLHF
>TRBV10-3|TRBD2
CAIRVSLAGGSYEQYF
>TRBV4-1|-
CASSQESRRPELRYGYTF
>TRBV6-4|-
CASSGFDQGLTYEQYF
>TRBV10-1|-
CASSGLGRNPYGYTF
>TRBV5-1|-
CASSLDRGSYNEQFF
>TRBV19|-
CASRPQGATNEKLFF
>TRBV7-9|-
CASGTGTEAFF
>TRBV5-4|TRBD1
CASSQGQGDGGYTF
>TRBV4-1|TRBD1
CASSTWGQGYTF
>TRBV5-1|TRBD1
CASSSTGEGYNSPLHF
>TRBV20-1|TRBD2
CSASPSGGANEQFF
>TRBV19|TRBD1
CASSTRQGVQETQYF
>TRBV18|-
CASSPGTGGLTEAFF
>TRBV24-1|-
CATSDPQGSGTGELFF
>TRBV10-3|TRBD1
CAISEWGTGESPLHF